A selection of T cell receptor beta chains follows, all from one sample in a study of graft-versus-host responses after intestinal transplantation. Libraries were prepared by immunoSEQ multiplex PCR; TCRdb keeps only in-frame clonotypes and omits some of them. This sample has almost 55,000 clones, with more than 80% found just once. The starting material was PBMCs, obtained 650 to 680 days after intestinal transplant. The receptors were gathered from a human patient who received an intestinal transplant, so some T cells may come from the graft donor. The CDR3 runs from the conserved cysteine through the conserved F or W. D genes are given only for firm matches. For some rows the clone size is stated as once, few or many, or as a class when expanded; others skip it.

TRBV11-1,once,NA,TRBJ2-5,TGTGCCAGCACCCCTGGTCAAGGGACGCCCCAAGAGACCCAGTACTTC,CASTPGQGTPQETQYF
TRBV10-3,NA,NA,TRBJ2-4,TGTGCCATCAGTGACAGCCAGGGTAAAAACATTCAGTACTTC,CAISDSQGKNIQYF
TRBV19,NA,NA,TRBJ2-6,TGTGCCAGTAGTACCATGGGGGCAGGGGCCAACGTCCTGACTTTC,CASSTMGAGANVLTF
TRBV19,NA,TRBD1,TRBJ1-2,TGTGCCACCCGGGACAGGGGTTATGGCTACACCTTC,CATRDRGYGYTF
TRBV11-2,once,NA,TRBJ2-7,TGTGCCAGCAGCAGTACACGGGTGGAGCAGTACTTC,CASSSTRVEQYF
TRBV5-4,NA,NA,TRBJ1-6,TGTGCCAGCAGCTTTCAGGCCTATAATTCACCCCTCCACTTT,CASSFQAYNSPLHF
TRBV2,NA,NA,TRBJ1-5,TGTGCCAGCAGTGAAGGGGCGGCGTATAGCAATCAGCCCCAGCATTTT,CASSEGAAYSNQPQHF
TRBV12-5,NA,NA,TRBJ1-5,TGTGCTAGTGGTTTGGTACGAATCGTGGGGCAACATAGCAATCAGCCCCAGCATTTT,CASGLVRIVGQHSNQPQHF
TRBV18,NA,TRBD2,TRBJ2-5,TGTGCCAGCTCACCAAAACTAGCGGGGGGTTCGGAGACCCAGTACTTC,CASSPKLAGGSETQYF
TRBV27,NA,NA,TRBJ2-3,TGTGCCAGCAGTAAAGGGGGGTTTAGCACAGATACGCAGTATTTT,CASSKGGFSTDTQYF
TRBV7-3,NA,TRBD2,TRBJ2-3,TGTGCCAGCAGTGGCGGGGGAGGGGTAGATACGCAGTATTTT,CASSGGGGVDTQYF
TRBV10-1,NA,TRBD1,TRBJ2-2,TGCGCCAGAAACCGGGACAGGGCTTCCACCGGGGAGCTGTTTTTT,CARNRDRASTGELFF
TRBV29-1,NA,NA,TRBJ2-3,TGCAGCGGGGGACAGAGCGGGGGCGATGGTACGCAGTATTTT,CSGGQSGGDGTQYF
TRBV18,NA,NA,TRBJ1-2,TGTGCCAGCTCACCCGACAGCAACTATGGCTACACCTTC,CASSPDSNYGYTF
TRBV5-1,NA,TRBD2,TRBJ2-7,TGCGCCAGCAGCTTGGTGGCGGGGGGAACTTACGAGCAGTACTTC,CASSLVAGGTYEQYF
TRBV18,NA,TRBD1,TRBJ1-2,TGTGCCAGCTCATCCCGCCGGGACAGTGTCTATGGCTACACCTTC,CASSSRRDSVYGYTF
TRBV5-6,NA,NA,TRBJ2-2,TGTGCCAGCAGCTTCGCTTCCACCGGGGAGCTGTTTTTT,CASSFASTGELFF
TRBV4-1,NA,NA,TRBJ2-7,TGCGCCAGCAGCCAGGAGACAGGAGTGATTTCCTACGAGCAGTACTTC,CASSQETGVISYEQYF
TRBV12-5,NA,NA,TRBJ2-5,TGTGCTAGTGGTTTGGGAGCTCCCGGAAGGGGGACCCAAGAGACCCAGTACTTC,CASGLGAPGRGTQETQYF
TRBV5-1,NA,NA,TRBJ2-7,TGCGCCAGCAGCCATCACAGTGGGGCCCAATACGAGCAGTACTTC,CASSHHSGAQYEQYF
TRBV18,NA,NA,TRBJ1-1,TGTGCCAGCTCACCACTGGCTCGGAACGCAGCTTTCTTT,CASSPLARNAAFF
TRBV18,NA,NA,TRBJ2-6,TGTGCCAGCTCACTCTCAGCTGGGGCCAACGTCCTGACTTTC,CASSLSAGANVLTF
TRBV2,few,NA,TRBJ1-6,TGTGCCAGTTCCGGGACATGGCTTTCACCCCTCCACTTT,CASSGTWLSPLHF
TRBV19,NA,TRBD1,TRBJ1-1,TGTGCCAGTACCCTTACGACAGGGCTAAACACTGAAGCTTTCTTT,CASTLTTGLNTEAFF
TRBV5-1,NA,NA,TRBJ1-1,TGCGCCAGCAGCTTTGGAGGGGGTGAGTACACTGAAGCTTTCTTT,CASSFGGGEYTEAFF
TRBV19,few,NA,TRBJ1-5,TGTGCCAGTAGTATCAGGGGTAAGCCCCAGCATTTT,CASSIRGKPQHF
TRBV5-1,NA,NA,TRBJ2-7,TGCGCCAGCTCGGTGGGGGGTGGAGGCTCCTACGAGCAGTACTTC,CASSVGGGGSYEQYF
TRBV2,NA,NA,TRBJ2-3,TGTGCCACCCTGCGGGGGCCCCACACAGATACGCAGTATTTT,CATLRGPHTDTQYF
TRBV5-4,NA,NA,TRBJ1-2,TGTGCCAGCAGCCCCTTCGGGGGGCAGGGTAACTATGGCTACACCTTC,CASSPFGGQGNYGYTF
TRBV6-6,NA,TRBD2,TRBJ2-2,TGTGCCAGCAGGGGACTAGCGGGGCGTAACACCGGGGAGCTGTTTTTT,CASRGLAGRNTGELFF
TRBV7-9,NA,TRBD1,TRBJ1-2,TGTGCCAGCAGTCAACGGACAGGCCTCACTAACTATGGCTACACCTTC,CASSQRTGLTNYGYTF
TRBV7-9,NA,TRBD2,TRBJ2-7,TGTGCCAGCAGCCACCTCCCGGGACTAGCGGGGGGATCAAACTACGAGCAGTACTTC,CASSHLPGLAGGSNYEQYF
TRBV7-2,NA,NA,TRBJ2-7,TGTGCCAGCAGCCAAGGGTGGAGCTCCTACGAGCAGTACTTC,CASSQGWSSYEQYF
TRBV6-5,NA,TRBD1,TRBJ1-5,TGTGCCAGCAGTCCTACCGGGACAGGGAATCAGCCCCAGCATTTT,CASSPTGTGNQPQHF
TRBV7-2,NA,NA,TRBJ1-1,TGTGCCAGCAGCCCCATGCAGAACACTGAAGCTTTCTTT,CASSPMQNTEAFF
TRBV18,NA,TRBD1,TRBJ1-5,TGTGCCAGCACCGACCGGGACAGGGGGCGCGGGTTTAACTTGGATCATAGCAATCAGCCCCAGCATTTT,CASTDRDRGRGFNLDHSNQPQHF
TRBV7-9,NA,NA,TRBJ1-4,TGTGCCAGCAGCTTAGGTTATCGGGGGAATGAAAAACTGTTTTTT,CASSLGYRGNEKLFF
TRBV29-1,NA,NA,TRBJ2-1,TGCAGCGTTGCTACGAAAAGCTCCTACAATGAGCAGTTCTTC,CSVATKSSYNEQFF
TRBV7-6,NA,NA,TRBJ2-2,TGTGCCAGCAGCTTAGTTCTGGGGCAGAACACCGGGGAGCTGTTTTTT,CASSLVLGQNTGELFF
TRBV5-5,NA,TRBD1,TRBJ1-1,TGTGCCAGCAGCTTCGGAGACAGGGGGCGCACTGAAGCTTTCTTT,CASSFGDRGRTEAFF
TRBV2,NA,NA,TRBJ2-1,TGTGCCAGCGCTACCAATGAGCAGTTCTTC,CASATNEQFF
TRBV19,NA,NA,TRBJ1-2,TGTGCCAGTAGTATAGGAGACTTTCGTTTCTATGGCTACACCTTC,CASSIGDFRFYGYTF
TRBV9,NA,NA,TRBJ2-7,TGTGCCAGCAGCCCGTTGCAGGGGGGTTCCTACGAGCAGTACTTC,CASSPLQGGSYEQYF
TRBV11-2,NA,NA,TRBJ2-1,TGTGCCAGCAGCTTTTTAAGTGGAGCGAGAAGCTCCTACAATGAGCAGTTCTTC,CASSFLSGARSSYNEQFF
TRBV15,NA,NA,TRBJ1-1,TGTGCCACCAGCAGAGATTCCATTGAGCAGTGGAGCGCGATGAACACTGAAGCTTTCTTT,CATSRDSIEQWSAMNTEAFF
TRBV18,NA,TRBD2,TRBJ2-7,TGTGCCAGCTCACCCATAGCGGGGGGGAGATACGAGCAGTACTTC,CASSPIAGGRYEQYF
TRBV7-3,few,NA,TRBJ2-2,TGTGCCAGCATGCTTGAGCCGAACACCGGGGAGCTGTTTTTT,CASMLEPNTGELFF
TRBV4-1,NA,TRBD2,TRBJ2-7,TGCGCCAGCAGCCTGACTAGCGGGGGGGAACACTACGAGCAGTACTTC,CASSLTSGGEHYEQYF
TRBV2,NA,NA,TRBJ1-1,TGTGCCAGCAGTGAAGGACTAACGGGTCCCGCTGAAGCTTTCTTT,CASSEGLTGPAEAFF
TRBV5-1,NA,TRBD2,TRBJ2-5,TGCGCCAGCAGCTTTCGGGGGGGCCAAGAGACCCAGTACTTC,CASSFRGGQETQYF
TRBV29-1,NA,NA,TRBJ2-5,TGCAGCGTTGAAGCTCCCCGGGCAGCCACTCCCCAGTACTTC,CSVEAPRAATPQYF
TRBV6-5,NA,NA,TRBJ1-3,TGTGCCAGCAGTTACTCTGGATCTGCTGGAAACACCATATATTTT,CASSYSGSAGNTIYF